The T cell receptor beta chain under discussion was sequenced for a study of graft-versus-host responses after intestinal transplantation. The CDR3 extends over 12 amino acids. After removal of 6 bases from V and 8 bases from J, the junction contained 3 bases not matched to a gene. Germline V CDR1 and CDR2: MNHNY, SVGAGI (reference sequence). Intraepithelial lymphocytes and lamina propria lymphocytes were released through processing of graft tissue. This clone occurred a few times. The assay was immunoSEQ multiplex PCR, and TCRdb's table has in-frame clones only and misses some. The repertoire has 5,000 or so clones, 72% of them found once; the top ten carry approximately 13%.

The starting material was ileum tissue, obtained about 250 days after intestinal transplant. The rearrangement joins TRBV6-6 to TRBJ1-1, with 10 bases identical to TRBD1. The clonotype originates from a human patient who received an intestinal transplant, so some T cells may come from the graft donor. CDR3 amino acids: CASRTGGGEAFF. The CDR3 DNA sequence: TGTGCCAGCAGGACAGGGGGCGGAGAAGCTTTCTTT.